The TCR beta chain under discussion was sequenced for a study of PD-L1 blockade in urothelial cancer. Study details: Males with urothelial cancer arising in the bladder constituted about 85% of the roughly 30 patients. Findings of the study overall: Durable-benefit cases showed more tumor-associated blood clone expansion at 3 weeks. Below-median pretreatment blood TCR clonality was associated with improved progression-free and overall survival.

Time point meaning: peripheral blood 6 weeks after treatment start. Patients had urothelial carcinoma that was locally advanced or metastatic. A remark on this clone: What it binds is not known.

Profiled with immunoSEQ multiplex PCR; TCRdb holds only in-frame clones, not every one. Among around 50,000 clones listed, around 82% were seen once. The source was PBMCs, collected around atezolizumab (anti-PD-L1) treatment. This clonotype was obtained from a man aged 45 to 65 with urothelial cancer.

The CDR3 DNA reads as TGTGCCAGCTCAGGACAGAACCAGCCCCAGCATTTT. Translation gives CASSGQNQPQHF. The rearrangement links TRBV18 to TRBJ1-5; D is possibly TRBD1 (6 bases). Germline values: CDR1 KGHSH, CDR2 LQKENI. Deletions cut 5 bases from V and 7 bases from J, with 9 bases between. The CDR3 extends over 12 amino acids.